Below are 27 T cell receptor beta chains sequenced from a single sample in a study of T-cell reconstitution after alpha-beta-depleted transplantation in children. Unique molecular identifiers were used to barcode this TCRbeta library. Each CDR3 protein is one row after TCRdb ran MiXCR on the PCR reads. Of 400,000 to 550,000 distinct CDR3 sequences listed, about 10% are singletons. The sample consisted of PBMCs, taken before TCRalphabeta/CD19-depleted stem cell transplant. These receptors originate from a child younger than 10 with inherited bone marrow failure, due to receive a stem cell transplant.

The V call is TRBV7-8, the J call TRBJ2-2; 7 nucleotides match TRBD2. The CDR3 is 15 residues long. The germline gives CDR1 SGHVS, CDR2 FQNEAQ. Germline trimming cut 5 bases from V and 5 bases from J; bases unmatched to any gene: 8. For the CDR3, the DNA is TGTGCCAGCAGCCCGTGGGGGGGGGATACCGGGGAGCTGTTTTTT. This encodes CASSPWGGDTGELFF.

This clonotype has more than one count but fewer than ten. The chain has TRBV5-1 and TRBJ2-1; D gene uncertain. This CDR3 is built from 15 residues. Trimming removed 0 bases at V and 3 bases at J, with 10 bases between. The germline V gene has CDR1 SGHRS and CDR2 YFSETQ. The CDR3 protein is CASSLDSADYNEQFF. As DNA, the CDR3 is TGCGCCAGCAGCTTGGACAGCGCCGACTACAATGAGCAGTTCTTC.

This clonotype was found a few times. The rearrangement uses TRBV9 and TRBJ2-3; D is perhaps TRBD1 (7 bases). The CDR3 extends over 15 amino acids. V was trimmed by 3 bases and J by 2 bases, leaving 13 bases between them. Germline V CDR1 and CDR2: SGDLS, YYNGEE. CDR3: CASSGRGHFTDTQYF. CDR3 in DNA: TGTGCCAGCAGCGGGAGGGGGCATTTCACAGATACGCAGTATTTT.

This clonotype was counted ten times or more. This chain joins TRBV20-1 and TRBJ2-1; D might be TRBD2 (6 bases). This CDR3 has 12 amino acids. The V gene lost 6 bases and the J gene lost 9 bases, with 15 bases spanning the gap. The germline V gene has CDR1 DFQATT and CDR2 SNEGSKA (reference sequence). The CDR3 region has the DNA TGCAGTGCCGGCCTAGCGTCCCCTGAGCAGTTCTTC. Translated: CSAGLASPEQFF.

The J gene is TRBJ1-3, the V gene TRBV28; TRBD1 matches at 8 bases. Germline assignment: CDR1 MDHEN and CDR2 SYDVKM. The CDR3 is 14 amino acids. V trimming: 6 bases; J trimming: 2 bases; junction bases outside the gene matches: 3. The DNA of the CDR3 is TGTGCCAGCAGCAGGGGGCCTACTGGAAACACCATATATTTT. This codes for CASSRGPTGNTIYF.

This clonotype has ten or more counts. V usage is TRBV28 and J usage is TRBJ1-1; D unresolved. Germline loops: CDR1 MDHEN, CDR2 SYDVKM. The V and J ends lost 3 bases and 7 bases respectively, with 15 bases between them. CDR3 size: 14 residues. This CDR3 is CASSFSGSGVEAFF. The CDR3 region has the DNA TGTGCCAGCAGTTTTTCCGGGTCGGGCGTTGAAGCTTTCTTT.

In this sample, this clonotype turned up many times. The chain's CDR3 is CASSSYTYEQYF. CDR3 in DNA: TGTGCCAGCAGTTCATATACCTACGAGCAGTACTTC. V usage is TRBV6-2 or TRBV6-3 and J usage is TRBJ2-7, with D hard to call. The CDR3 runs to 12 residues. Germline loops: CDR1 MNHEY, CDR2 SVGEGT. Trimming pared 4 bases from V and 2 bases from J, leaving 6 bases between.

This clonotype was seen ten or more times. This rearrangement joins TRBV7-2 to TRBJ2-5; D perhaps matches TRBD2 (5 bases). The CDR3 sequence is 14 residues long. The V gene lost 4 bases and the J gene lost 5 bases, with 14 bases spanning the gap. CDR1 is SGHTA, CDR2 FQGNSA, per germline. The CDR3 spells CASSSSGNGETQYF. The CDR3 DNA reads TGTGCCAGCAGCTCCTCGGGGAACGGGGAGACCCAGTACTTC.

This clonotype occurred many times. V gene TRBV4-3 combines with J gene TRBJ1-1; a possible D gene is TRBD1 (5 bases). The CDR3 is 14 residues long. Germline loops: CDR1 LGHNA, CDR2 YSLEER. V was cut by 3 bases and J by 1 base, with 9 bases left in between. The CDR3 region is CASSHLDRNTEAFF. CDR3 sequence (DNA): TGCGCCAGCAGCCACCTCGACAGGAACACTGAAGCTTTCTTT.

J is TRBJ2-7 and V is TRBV18; 8 nucleotides match TRBD2. CDR1 and CDR2 (germline): KGHSH, LQKENI. Trimming took 0 bases from V and 4 from J; bases not matched to a gene: 5. The CDR3 consists of 15 residues. Written as DNA, the CDR3 is TGTGCCAGCTCACCACCTAGCGGGAAAGGATACGAGCAGTACTTC. Translating gives CASSPPSGKGYEQYF. The full variable domain, in which reference TRBV18 and TRBJ2-7 provide the parts outside the CDR3, is NAGVMQNPRHLVRRRGQEARLRCSPMKGHSHVYWYRQLPEEGLKFMVYLQKENIIDESGMPKERFSAEFPKEGPSILRIQQVVRGDSAAYFCASSPPSGKGYEQYFGPGTRLTVT.

Ten or more counts support this clonotype. This sequence joins TRBV4-2 and TRBJ2-3; TRBD2 might be the D (5 bases). Germline CDR1 is LGHNA and CDR2 is YNFKEQ. CDR3 length: 15 residues. The V gene lost 4 bases and the J gene lost 2 bases, with 13 bases spanning the gap. In DNA form, the CDR3 reads TGTGCCAGCAGCCGATCTCATAGCGACACAGATACGCAGTATTTT. It is translated as CASSRSHSDTDTQYF.

The V and J genes are TRBV11-2 and TRBJ2-7; TRBD2 might be the D (6 bases). Germline CDR1 SGHAT, CDR2 FQNNGV. CDR3 length: 13 amino acids. V shed 4 bases and J shed 6 bases, with 13 bases lying between them. CDR3 DNA sequence: TGTGCCAGCAGCTACGGGACTCCGGGCGAGCAGTACTTC. Translated: CASSYGTPGEQYF.

The gene calls are TRBV25-1 and TRBJ2-2, with D tentatively TRBD2 (5 bases). CDR1 and CDR2 from the germline V gene are MGHDK and SYGVNS. V lost 5 bases to trimming and J lost 0 bases, with 19 bases between them. The CDR3 has 18 amino acids. The DNA of the CDR3 is TGTGCCAGCAGTAGAAAATACGGAGGCGAGACGAACACCGGGGAGCTGTTTTTT. Translating it yields CASSRKYGGETNTGELFF.

This clonotype has at least ten counts. The CDR3 DNA reads as TGTGCCAGCAGTAACAGGGTTTCGGGATACTACAATGAGCAGTTCTTC. Its protein product is CASSNRVSGYYNEQFF. The V gene is TRBV12-3 or TRBV12-4, the J gene TRBJ2-1; D perhaps matches TRBD1 (6 bases). V gave up 5 bases and J gave up 3 bases, with 17 bases separating them. This CDR3 has 16 amino acids.

This clonotype has ten or more counts. The chain uses TRBV12-3 or TRBV12-4 and TRBJ2-5, with 7 positions matching TRBD1. The CDR3 consists of 16 residues. After removal of 0 bases from V and 4 bases from J, the junction contained 8 bases not matched to a gene. The CDR3 DNA reads TGTGCCAGCAGTTTAGCCCTTGACAGGGTGGTAGAGACCCAGTACTTC. Translation: CASSLALDRVVETQYF.

This clonotype was observed at least ten times. The chain recombines TRBV20-1 with TRBJ2-7; 11 bases map to TRBD2. After removal of 1 base from V and 1 base from J, the junction contained 3 bases not matched to a gene. The CDR3 extends over 15 amino acids. Looked up from germline, CDR1 is DFQATT and CDR2 is SNEGSKA (reference sequence). The CDR3 DNA reads as TGCAGTGCTAGAGTAGGGACTAGCGGTTCCTACGAGCAGTACTTC. Translating gives CSARVGTSGSYEQYF.

This clonotype was detected ten times or more. The chain uses TRBV29-1 and TRBJ1-6, with D maybe TRBD1 (6 bases). Germline-derived CDR1 and CDR2 are SQVTM and ANQGSEA. The germline V and J ends were trimmed by 2 bases and 5 bases, with 7 bases remaining between them. The CDR3 runs to 13 residues. This CDR3 is CSVETGNNSPLHF. CDR3 DNA: TGCAGCGTTGAAACAGGGAATAATTCACCCCTCCACTTT.

V is TRBV19 and J is TRBJ1-1; no definite D call. Germline V lookup: CDR1 LNHDA, CDR2 SQIVND (reference sequence). The V and J ends lost 3 bases and 11 bases respectively, with 13 bases between them. The CDR3 covers 12 residues. CDR3 sequence (DNA): TGTGCCAGTAGTATCCCAGGCGGCGAGGCTTTCTTT. Amino acids: CASSIPGGEAFF.

V is TRBV7-2 and J is TRBJ2-5; no reliable D call. With 5 bases removed from V and 0 bases from J, the gap between germline ends came to 7 bases. The V gene's germline CDR1 is SGHTA and CDR2 FQGNSA. The CDR3 runs to 13 residues. CDR3 sequence (DNA): TGTGCCAGCAGCCGGAAGCACCAAGAGACCCAGTACTTC. Translation gives CASSRKHQETQYF.

This clonotype has at least ten counts. The CDR3 here is CSVRDSLTGELFF. CDR3 nucleotide sequence: TGCAGCGTCAGGGACAGCCTCACCGGGGAGCTGTTTTTT. The chain uses TRBV29-1 and TRBJ2-2; the match to TRBD1 covers 7 bases. Germline values: CDR1 SQVTM, CDR2 ANQGSEA. Trimming took 6 bases from V and 4 from J; bases not matched to a gene: 5. This CDR3 contains 13 residues.

This clonotype was detected ten times or more. This chain joins TRBV11-1 and TRBJ1-1; tentative D call: TRBD1 (5 bases). The CDR3 has 18 residues. Trimming removed 2 bases from V and 6 bases from J, with 25 bases in between. The germline V gene has CDR1 SGHAT and CDR2 FQDESV (reference sequence). CDR3 in amino acids: CASSLIAGRGYGISEAFF. The CDR3, as DNA: TGTGCCAGCAGCTTAATCGCAGGTAGGGGCTATGGAATCTCTGAAGCTTTCTTT.

The V gene is TRBV20-1, the J gene TRBJ2-1; TRBD2 matches at 7 bases. The V and J ends lost 6 bases and 6 bases, in that order; junction bases with no gene match: 11. The CDR3 totals 14 residues. Germline V gene lookup returns CDR1 DFQATT and CDR2 SNEGSKA (reference sequence). The CDR3 spells CSAWGGGSSNEQFF. The CDR3 DNA is TGCAGTGCCTGGGGGGGGGGTTCTAGCAATGAGCAGTTCTTC.

This clonotype was recorded at least ten times. The V and J genes are TRBV5-1 and TRBJ2-1, with a tentative D call TRBD2 (6 bases). The V gene lost 0 bases and the J gene lost 3 bases, with 10 bases spanning the gap. Germline CDR1 SGHRS, CDR2 YFSETQ. This CDR3 region has 15 residues. As DNA, the CDR3 is TGCGCCAGCAGCTTGGAGCCGGGAGTCTACAATGAGCAGTTCTTC. Translation: CASSLEPGVYNEQFF.

This clonotype was counted at least ten times. V usage is TRBV6-1 and J usage is TRBJ2-5, with D tentatively TRBD1 or TRBD2 (5 bases each). V lost 4 bases and J lost 4, with 13 bases in between. The germline gives CDR1 MNHNS, CDR2 SASEGT. This CDR3 contains 14 residues. CDR3 region: CASSVSGTSETQYF. CDR3 nucleotide sequence: TGTGCCAGCAGTGTATCCGGGACCTCAGAGACCCAGTACTTC.

The chain joins TRBV7-2 to TRBJ2-2; D is ambiguous. Germline CDR1 SGHTA, CDR2 FQGNSA. Trimming removed 4 bases from V and 4 bases from J, with 16 bases in between. The CDR3 spans 16 residues. Written as DNA, the CDR3 is TGTGCCAGCAGCTCTGGGATAGCACAGTTCACCGGGGAGCTGTTTTTT. Its protein product is CASSSGIAQFTGELFF. Using reference TRBV7-2 and TRBJ2-2 for the parts outside the CDR3, the full variable domain is GAGVSQSPSNKVTEKGKDVELRCDPISGHTALYWYRQSLGQGLEFLIYFQGNSAPDKSGLPSDRFSAERTGGSVSTLTIQRTQQEDSAVYLCASSSGIAQFTGELFFGEGSRLTVL.

This clonotype was counted only a few times. The chain uses TRBV12-3 or TRBV12-4 and TRBJ2-5, with 10 bases that match TRBD2. J was trimmed by 2 bases and V by 5 bases; bases with no gene match: 2. This CDR3 contains 14 residues. CDR3 sequence: CASSGTSAQETQYF. The DNA of the CDR3 is TGTGCCAGCAGTGGGACTAGCGCTCAAGAGACCCAGTACTTC.

This clonotype was seen many times. J is TRBJ2-5 and V is TRBV27; TRBD2 matches 7 bases. CDR3 length: 16 residues. V lost 4 bases, J lost 1 base, and 9 bases stayed unmatched. Germline CDR1 is MNHEY and CDR2 is SMNVEV (reference sequence). This CDR3 reads CASSYGDYLAQETQYF. The CDR3 nucleotides read TGTGCCAGCAGTTACGGGGACTATCTTGCCCAAGAGACCCAGTACTTC.